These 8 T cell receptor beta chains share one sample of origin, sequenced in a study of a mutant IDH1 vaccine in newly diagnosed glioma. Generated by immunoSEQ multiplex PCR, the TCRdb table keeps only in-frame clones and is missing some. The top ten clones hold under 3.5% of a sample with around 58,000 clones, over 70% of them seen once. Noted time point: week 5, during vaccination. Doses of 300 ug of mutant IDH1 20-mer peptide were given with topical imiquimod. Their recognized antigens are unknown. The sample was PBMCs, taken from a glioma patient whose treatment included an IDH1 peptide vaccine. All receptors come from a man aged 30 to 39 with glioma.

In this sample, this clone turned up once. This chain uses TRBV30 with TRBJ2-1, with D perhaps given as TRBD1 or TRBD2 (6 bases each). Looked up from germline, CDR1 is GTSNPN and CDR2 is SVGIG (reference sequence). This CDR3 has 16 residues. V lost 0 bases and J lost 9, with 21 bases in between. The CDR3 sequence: CAWSVGWGAAGVEQFF. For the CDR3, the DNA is TGTGCCTGGAGTGTCGGGTGGGGGGCCGCTGGGGTTGAGCAGTTCTTC.

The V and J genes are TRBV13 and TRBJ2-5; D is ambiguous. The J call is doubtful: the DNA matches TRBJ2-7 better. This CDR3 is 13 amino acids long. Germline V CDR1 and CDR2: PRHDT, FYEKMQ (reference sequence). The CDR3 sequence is CASQPLRSYEQYF. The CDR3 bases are TGTGCCAGCCAACCGTTGAGGTCCTACGAGCAGTACTTC.

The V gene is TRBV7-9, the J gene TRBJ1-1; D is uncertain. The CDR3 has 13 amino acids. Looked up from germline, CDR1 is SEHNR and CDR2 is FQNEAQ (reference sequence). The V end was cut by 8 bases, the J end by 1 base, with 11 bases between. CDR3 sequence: CASEYAGNTEAFF. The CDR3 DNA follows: TGTGCCAGCGAGTATGCGGGGAACACTGAAGCTTTCTTT.

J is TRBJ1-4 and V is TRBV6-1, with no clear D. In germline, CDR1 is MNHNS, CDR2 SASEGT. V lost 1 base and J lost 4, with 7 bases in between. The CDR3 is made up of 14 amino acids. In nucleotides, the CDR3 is TGTGCCAGCAGTGAAGGCAGGAGTAATGAAAAACTGTTTTTT. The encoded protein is CASSEGRSNEKLFF.

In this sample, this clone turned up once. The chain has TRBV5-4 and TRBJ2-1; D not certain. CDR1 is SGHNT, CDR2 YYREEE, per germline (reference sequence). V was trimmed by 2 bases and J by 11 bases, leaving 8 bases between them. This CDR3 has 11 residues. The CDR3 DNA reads TGTGCCAGCAGCTTAGGTCTGAAGCAGTTCTTC. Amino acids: CASSLGLKQFF.

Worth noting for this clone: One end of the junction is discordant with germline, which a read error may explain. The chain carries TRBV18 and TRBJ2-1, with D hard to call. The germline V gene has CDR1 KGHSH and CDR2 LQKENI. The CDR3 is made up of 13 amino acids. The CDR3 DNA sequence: TGTGCCAGCTCACCGAAGTATAGTCCTGAGGAGTTCTTC. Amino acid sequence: CASSPKYSPEEFF. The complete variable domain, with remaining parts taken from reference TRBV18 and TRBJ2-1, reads NAGVMQNPRHLVRRRGQEARLRCSPMKGHSHVYWYRQLPEEGLKFMVYLQKENIIDESGMPKERFSAEFPKEGPSILRIQQVVRGDSAAYFCASSPKYSPEEFFGPGTRLTVL.

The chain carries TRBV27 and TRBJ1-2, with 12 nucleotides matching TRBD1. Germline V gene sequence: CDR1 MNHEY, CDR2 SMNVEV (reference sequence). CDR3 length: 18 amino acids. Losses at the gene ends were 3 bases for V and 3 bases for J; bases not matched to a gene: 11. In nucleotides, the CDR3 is TGTGCCAGCAGTTTCTTAAGGGGGGACAGGGGGCTCGACTATGGCTACACCTTC. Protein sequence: CASSFLRGDRGLDYGYTF.

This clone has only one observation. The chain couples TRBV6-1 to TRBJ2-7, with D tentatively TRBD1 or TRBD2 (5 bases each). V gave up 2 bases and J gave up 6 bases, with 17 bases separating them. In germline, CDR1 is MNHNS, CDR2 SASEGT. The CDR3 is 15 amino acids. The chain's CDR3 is CASSETLAVGAEQYF. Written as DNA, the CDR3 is TGTGCCAGCAGTGAAACCCTCGCCGTCGGGGCCGAGCAGTACTTC.